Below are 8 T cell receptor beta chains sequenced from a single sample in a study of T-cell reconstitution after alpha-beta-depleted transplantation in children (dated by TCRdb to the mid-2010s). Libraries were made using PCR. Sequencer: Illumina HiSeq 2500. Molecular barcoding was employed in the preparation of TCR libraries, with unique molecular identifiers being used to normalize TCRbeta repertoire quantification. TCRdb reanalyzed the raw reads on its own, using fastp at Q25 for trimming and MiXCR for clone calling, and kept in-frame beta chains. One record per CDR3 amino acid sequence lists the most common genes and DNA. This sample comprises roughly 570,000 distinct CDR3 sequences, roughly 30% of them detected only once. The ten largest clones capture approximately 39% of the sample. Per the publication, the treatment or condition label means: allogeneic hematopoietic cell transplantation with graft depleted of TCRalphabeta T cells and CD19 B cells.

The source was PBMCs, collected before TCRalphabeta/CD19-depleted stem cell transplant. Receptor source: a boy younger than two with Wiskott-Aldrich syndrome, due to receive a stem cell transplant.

This chain's CDR3 is CASRAQRRVNEQFF. CDR3 bases: TGTGCCAGCAGGGCCCAGAGACGGGTCAATGAGCAGTTCTTC. This sequence joins TRBV6-4 and TRBJ2-1; D unclear. Trimming shortened V by 6 bases and J by 6 bases, and 15 bases separated the two germline ends. CDR1 and CDR2 (germline): MRHNA, SNTAGT. The CDR3 length is 14 residues.

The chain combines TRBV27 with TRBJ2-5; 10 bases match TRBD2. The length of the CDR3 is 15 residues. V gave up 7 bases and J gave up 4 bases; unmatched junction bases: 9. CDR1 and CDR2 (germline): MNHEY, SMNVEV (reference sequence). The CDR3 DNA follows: TGTGCCAGCACCCCTAGCGGGAGTACTCGAGAGACCCAGTACTTC. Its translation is CASTPSGSTRETQYF.

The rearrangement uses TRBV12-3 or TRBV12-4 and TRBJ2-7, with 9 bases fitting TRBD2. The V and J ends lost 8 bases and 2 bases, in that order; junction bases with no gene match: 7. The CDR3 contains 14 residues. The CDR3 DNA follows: TGTGCCAGCGGGAAGACTAGCGGCCCCTACGAGCAGTACTTC. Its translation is CASGKTSGPYEQYF.

This chain's CDR3 is CASSYSEGPAFF. As DNA, the CDR3 is TGTGCCAGCAGTTACTCCGAGGGGCCTGCGTTCTTC. The J gene is TRBJ2-1, the V gene TRBV12-3 or TRBV12-4, with D perhaps given as TRBD1 or TRBD2 (5 bases each). Deletions cut 4 bases from V and 15 bases from J, with 16 bases between. The CDR3 contains 12 residues.

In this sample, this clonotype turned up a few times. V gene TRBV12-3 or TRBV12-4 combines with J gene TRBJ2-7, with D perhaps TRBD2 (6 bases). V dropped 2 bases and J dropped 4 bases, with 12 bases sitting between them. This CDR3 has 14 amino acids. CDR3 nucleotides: TGTGCCAGCAGTTTACTAGCGTGGGTTTACGAGCAGTACTTC. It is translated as CASSLLAWVYEQYF.

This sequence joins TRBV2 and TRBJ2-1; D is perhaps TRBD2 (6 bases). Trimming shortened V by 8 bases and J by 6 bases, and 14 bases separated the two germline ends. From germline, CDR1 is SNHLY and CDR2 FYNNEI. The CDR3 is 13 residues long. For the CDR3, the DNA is TGTGCCAGCCCGGCTAGCGATGGCAATGAGCAGTTCTTC. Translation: CASPASDGNEQFF.

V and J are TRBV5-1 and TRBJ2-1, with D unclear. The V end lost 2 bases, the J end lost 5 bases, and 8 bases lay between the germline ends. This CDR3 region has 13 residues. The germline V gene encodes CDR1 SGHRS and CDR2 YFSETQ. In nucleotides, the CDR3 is TGCGCCAGCAGCTTTGACTTTAACAATGAGCAGTTCTTC. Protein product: CASSFDFNNEQFF.

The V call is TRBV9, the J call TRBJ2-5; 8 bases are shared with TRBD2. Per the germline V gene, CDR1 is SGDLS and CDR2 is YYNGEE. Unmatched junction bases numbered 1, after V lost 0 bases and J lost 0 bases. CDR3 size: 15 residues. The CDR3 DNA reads TGTGCCAGCAGCGTAGCTAGCGGGCACCAAGAGACCCAGTACTTC. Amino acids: CASSVASGHQETQYF.